The clone carrying this T cell receptor beta chain was counted between two and nine times. Absent ophthalmopathy progression within 18 months defined stable Graves' hyperthyroidism. Hyperthyroidism, newly diagnosed and lasting under 2 months, affected patients aged 18 to 65. Each diagnosis drew on symptoms, thyroxine, TRAb, thyroid ultrasound and orbital computed tomography findings. The data are from a study of T cells in Graves' hyperthyroidism and ophthalmopathy. RNA transcripts gave rise to amplified TCR beta CDR3 regions. HTBI primers were employed in a first-round RT-PCR of the TCR CDR3. One entry per CDR3 protein, called by TCRdb with MiXCR from the multiplex PCR reads. Counted here are 380,000 or so distinct CDR3 sequences, approximately 13% occurring once; the ten biggest clones make up under 30%. The sequence came from a woman in her 30s with Graves' hyperthyroidism. The sequenced sample consisted of blood.

The CDR3 region is CASSYGTSGEQFF. The CDR3 DNA sequence: TGTGCCAGCAGCTACGGGACTAGCGGTGAGCAGTTCTTC. V gene TRBV5-6 combines with J gene TRBJ2-1; 11 bases align to TRBD2. This CDR3 is 13 amino acids long. Trimming cost V 3 bases and J 9 bases; bases outside gene matches: 2. From germline, CDR1 is SGHDT and CDR2 YYEEEE.